The subject of this entry is one TCR beta chain. This entry comes from a study of T cells after yellow fever vaccination. The V and J ends lost 8 bases and 6 bases, in that order; junction bases with no gene match: 7. CDR1 is SGHDN, CDR2 FVKESK, per germline. The CDR3 totals 13 residues. Conversion of TCR transcripts into cDNA relied on 5'RACE template switching, which added a universal primer site and UMIs. TCRdb used MiXCR to reprocess the 5' RACE reads, holding one entry per CDR3 protein. The top ten clones hold under 40% of a sample with 150,000 to 200,000 distinct CDR3 sequences, around 9% of them seen once.

This sequence originates from a man younger than 30 who received the YFV17D yellow fever vaccine. This material consisted of CD8+ T cells sorted from PBMCs, taken 45 days after the yellow fever booster vaccination. The V and J genes are TRBV14 and TRBJ2-1; TRBD2 matches at 7 bases. The CDR3 reads CASRGDGVNEQFF. CDR3 nucleotides: TGTGCCAGCCGGGGGGACGGAGTCAATGAGCAGTTCTTC.